A selection of T cell receptor beta chains follows, all from one sample in a study of cytomegalovirus exposure and HLA in healthy donors. Assay: immunoSEQ multiplex PCR; the TCRdb copy retains only in-frame clones and omits some. The sample records 110,000 to 150,000 clones, about 79% being singletons. Sequenced: PBMCs. These receptors all stem from a male donor in good health and CMV-seronegative. Each CDR3 is given with its conserved first and last residue. A D gene is named only where the DNA matches it firmly. Only some rows state a clone size, as once, few, many or a class for expanded clones.

j_gene: TRBJ2-7; abundance: .; v_gene: TRBV6-1; d_gene: .; CDR3aa: CASSSGTRAYEQYF; CDR3nt: TGTGCCAGCAGTTCCGGGACACGAGCCTACGAGCAGTACTTC
j_gene: TRBJ2-5; abundance: .; v_gene: TRBV7-2; d_gene: .; CDR3aa: CASSLGVRSTAQYF; CDR3nt: TGTGCCAGCAGCTTAGGAGTACGGTCGACTGCCCAGTACTTC
j_gene: TRBJ1-2; abundance: .; v_gene: TRBV6-1; d_gene: .; CDR3aa: CASSEPGPSGLSYGYTF; CDR3nt: TGTGCCAGCAGTGAACCCGGCCCCTCGGGACTTTCCTATGGCTACACCTTC
j_gene: TRBJ1-6; abundance: .; v_gene: TRBV6-5; d_gene: .; CDR3aa: CASSYSSGLSNSPLHF; CDR3nt: TGTGCCAGCAGTTACTCGTCAGGCCTATCTAATTCACCCCTCCACTTT
j_gene: TRBJ1-2; abundance: .; v_gene: TRBV20-1; d_gene: .; CDR3aa: CSARGEYGYTF; CDR3nt: TGCAGTGCTAGAGGCGAATATGGCTACACCTTC
j_gene: TRBJ2-7; abundance: .; v_gene: TRBV4-2; d_gene: .; CDR3aa: CASSPTTGSVGYEQYF; CDR3nt: TGTGCCAGCAGCCCCACTACTGGCTCAGTCGGGTACGAGCAGTACTTC
j_gene: TRBJ2-7; abundance: .; v_gene: TRBV18; d_gene: TRBD1; CDR3aa: CASSPLNRGDEQYF; CDR3nt: TGTGCCAGCTCACCCCTTAACAGGGGAGACGAGCAGTACTTC
j_gene: TRBJ2-5; abundance: .; v_gene: TRBV30; d_gene: TRBD1; CDR3aa: CAWSVRQGETQYF; CDR3nt: TGTGCCTGGAGTGTACGACAGGGAGAGACCCAGTACTTC
j_gene: TRBJ2-7; abundance: .; v_gene: TRBV6-5; d_gene: .; CDR3aa: CASSYSDILSYEQYF; CDR3nt: TGTGCCAGCAGTTACTCAGACATCCTCTCCTACGAGCAGTACTTC
j_gene: TRBJ2-5; abundance: few; v_gene: TRBV13; d_gene: TRBD2; CDR3aa: CASSLVGLAGDNETQYF; CDR3nt: TGTGCCAGCAGCTTAGTTGGACTAGCGGGAGACAATGAGACCCAGTACTTC
j_gene: TRBJ1-5; abundance: .; v_gene: TRBV6-5; d_gene: .; CDR3aa: CASSSYRNNNQPQHF; CDR3nt: TGTGCCAGCAGTTCGTACAGGAACAACAATCAGCCCCAGCATTTT
j_gene: TRBJ1-4; abundance: .; v_gene: TRBV5-6; d_gene: .; CDR3aa: CASNLMTGQNYEKLFF; CDR3nt: TGTGCCAGCAACTTGATGACGGGACAAAACTATGAAAAACTGTTTTTT
j_gene: TRBJ1-1; abundance: .; v_gene: TRBV18; d_gene: .; CDR3aa: CASSPLAGEMAEAFF; CDR3nt: TGTGCCAGCTCTCCCTTGGCAGGGGAAATGGCTGAAGCTTTCTTT
j_gene: TRBJ1-2; abundance: .; v_gene: TRBV29-1; d_gene: TRBD1; CDR3aa: CSAGQGADGYPF; CDR3nt: TGCAGCGCGGGACAGGGGGCGGATGGCTACCCCTTC
j_gene: TRBJ1-3; abundance: .; v_gene: TRBV4-1; d_gene: .; CDR3aa: CASSQDWQGDSGNTIYF; CDR3nt: TGCGCCAGCAGCCAAGACTGGCAGGGCGACTCTGGAAACACCATATATTTT
j_gene: TRBJ1-2; abundance: .; v_gene: TRBV6-5; d_gene: .; CDR3aa: CASSYSVQDRNGYTF; CDR3nt: TGTGCCAGCAGTTACTCGGTCCAGGATAGGAATGGCTACACCTTC
j_gene: TRBJ1-2; abundance: .; v_gene: TRBV25-1; d_gene: .; CDR3aa: CASSESFQGSVYGYTF; CDR3nt: TGTGCCAGCAGTGAATCCTTCCAGGGTTCAGTCTATGGCTACACCTTC
j_gene: TRBJ1-6; abundance: .; v_gene: TRBV2; d_gene: .; CDR3aa: CASKGVGPRDSPLHF; CDR3nt: TGTGCCAGCAAGGGGGTGGGGCCGCGGGATTCACCCCTCCACTTT
j_gene: TRBJ2-7; abundance: .; v_gene: TRBV5-4; d_gene: .; CDR3aa: CASSLQGAYEQYF; CDR3nt: TGTGCCAGCAGCTTACAGGGAGCCTACGAGCAGTACTTC
j_gene: TRBJ2-2; abundance: .; v_gene: TRBV5-4; d_gene: .; CDR3aa: CASSQRGNTGELFF; CDR3nt: TGTGCCAGCAGCCAACGGGGGAACACCGGGGAGCTGTTTTTT
j_gene: TRBJ1-3; abundance: .; v_gene: TRBV7-9; d_gene: .; CDR3aa: CASSLARSSVSGNTIYF; CDR3nt: TGTGCCAGCAGCTTAGCGCGGAGCAGCGTCTCTGGAAACACCATATATTTT
j_gene: TRBJ2-1; abundance: once; v_gene: TRBV7-8; d_gene: .; CDR3aa: CASSPQGGEQFF; CDR3nt: TGTGCCAGCAGCCCCCAAGGAGGTGAGCAGTTCTTC
j_gene: TRBJ1-2; abundance: .; v_gene: TRBV5-8; d_gene: .; CDR3aa: CASSYTISPYGYTF; CDR3nt: TGTGCCAGCAGCTACACCATCTCCCCCTATGGCTACACCTTC
j_gene: TRBJ2-5; abundance: .; v_gene: TRBV7-9; d_gene: TRBD2; CDR3aa: CASSLAGGGETQYF; CDR3nt: TGTGCCAGCAGCTTAGCCGGGGGAGGGGAGACCCAGTACTTC
j_gene: TRBJ1-2; abundance: .; v_gene: TRBV19; d_gene: .; CDR3aa: CASSTDGGEANYGYTF; CDR3nt: TGTGCCAGTAGTACTGACGGGGGAGAGGCTAACTATGGCTACACCTTC
j_gene: TRBJ2-5; abundance: .; v_gene: TRBV10-3; d_gene: TRBD1; CDR3aa: CAIGTGEGRGTQYF; CDR3nt: TGTGCCATTGGGACAGGGGAGGGGCGAGGGACCCAGTACTTC
j_gene: TRBJ2-5; abundance: .; v_gene: TRBV5-4; d_gene: .; CDR3aa: CASSLAGLHLGTQYF; CDR3nt: TGTGCCAGCAGCTTGGCAGGACTACACTTAGGGACCCAGTACTTC
j_gene: TRBJ1-2; abundance: .; v_gene: TRBV19; d_gene: TRBD1; CDR3aa: CASSIIGSGGAGGYTF; CDR3nt: TGTGCCAGTAGTATAATAGGTTCAGGGGGCGCCGGTGGCTACACCTTC
j_gene: TRBJ2-7; abundance: .; v_gene: TRBV18; d_gene: .; CDR3aa: CASSMGTYEQYF; CDR3nt: TGTGCCAGCTCGATGGGCACCTACGAGCAGTACTTC
j_gene: TRBJ2-1; abundance: .; v_gene: TRBV7-9; d_gene: .; CDR3aa: CASSPQGHEQFF; CDR3nt: TGTGCCAGCAGCCCTCAGGGCCATGAGCAGTTCTTC
j_gene: TRBJ2-7; abundance: .; v_gene: TRBV10-3; d_gene: .; CDR3aa: CAISVSPLYEQYF; CDR3nt: TGTGCCATCAGTGTTTCTCCACTCTACGAGCAGTACTTC
j_gene: TRBJ1-5; abundance: .; v_gene: TRBV7-3; d_gene: TRBD1; CDR3aa: CASSPYDRTGKVFDQPQHF; CDR3nt: TGTGCCAGCAGCCCGTACGACAGGACAGGGAAAGTGTTCGATCAGCCCCAGCATTTT
j_gene: TRBJ1-1; abundance: .; v_gene: TRBV9; d_gene: TRBD1; CDR3aa: CASSETGGTEAFF; CDR3nt: TGTGCCAGCAGCGAGACAGGGGGCACTGAAGCTTTCTTT
j_gene: TRBJ1-5; abundance: .; v_gene: TRBV25-1; d_gene: .; CDR3aa: CASSENYSNQPQHF; CDR3nt: TGTGCCAGCAGTGAAAACTATAGCAATCAGCCCCAGCATTTT
j_gene: TRBJ2-3; abundance: .; v_gene: TRBV10-3; d_gene: .; CDR3aa: CAISDLTFTDTQYF; CDR3nt: TGTGCCATCAGTGACCTGACTTTCACAGATACGCAGTATTTT
j_gene: TRBJ2-5; abundance: .; v_gene: TRBV5-6; d_gene: TRBD1; CDR3aa: CASSLLGQAQETQYF; CDR3nt: TGTGCCAGCAGCTTATTGGGACAGGCCCAAGAGACCCAGTACTTC
j_gene: TRBJ1-5; abundance: .; v_gene: TRBV30; d_gene: .; CDR3aa: CAWSVGLAGRGTDTQHF; CDR3nt: TGTGCCTGGAGTGTAGGGCTAGCGGGGAGGGGCACAGATACGCAGCATTTT
j_gene: TRBJ2-4; abundance: .; v_gene: TRBV30; d_gene: TRBD2; CDR3aa: CAWSRGREQNIQYF; CDR3nt: TGTGCCTGGAGTCGAGGGAGGGAGCAAAACATTCAGTACTTC
j_gene: TRBJ1-2; abundance: .; v_gene: TRBV4-1; d_gene: .; CDR3aa: CASSQAEGSPNYGYTF; CDR3nt: TGCGCCAGCAGCCAAGCCGAGGGCAGCCCTAACTATGGCTACACCTTC
j_gene: TRBJ1-2; abundance: .; v_gene: TRBV27; d_gene: .; CDR3aa: CASSFQGGYGYTF; CDR3nt: TGTGCCAGCAGTTTTCAGGGTGGCTATGGCTACACCTTC
j_gene: TRBJ1-5; abundance: .; v_gene: TRBV7-6; d_gene: .; CDR3aa: CASSVGLNQPQHF; CDR3nt: TGTGCCAGCAGCGTAGGTCTCAATCAGCCCCAGCATTTT
j_gene: TRBJ2-7; abundance: few; v_gene: TRBV14; d_gene: TRBD2; CDR3aa: CASSQFPSGRVNEQYF; CDR3nt: TGTGCCAGCAGCCAATTCCCTAGCGGGAGGGTGAACGAGCAGTACTTC
j_gene: TRBJ1-1; abundance: .; v_gene: TRBV5-1; d_gene: .; CDR3aa: CASSLRQKAFF; CDR3nt: TGCGCCAGCAGCTTGAGACAGAAGGCTTTCTTT
j_gene: TRBJ1-2; abundance: .; v_gene: TRBV6-6; d_gene: .; CDR3aa: CASSSPQGSSNYGYTF; CDR3nt: TGTGCCAGCAGTTCGCCTCAGGGAAGTTCTAACTATGGCTACACCTTC
j_gene: TRBJ2-5; abundance: .; v_gene: TRBV5-8; d_gene: TRBD1; CDR3aa: CASSLGQGQQETQYF; CDR3nt: TGTGCCAGCAGCCTGGGACAGGGGCAACAAGAGACCCAGTACTTC
j_gene: TRBJ1-2; abundance: .; v_gene: TRBV11-2; d_gene: TRBD1; CDR3aa: CASSPVQGAQSYGYTF; CDR3nt: TGTGCCAGCAGCCCCGTACAGGGGGCGCAGAGCTATGGCTACACCTTC